This is a list of T cell receptor beta chains from one sample in a study of blood T cell repertoires in COVID-19. Clones were read by immunoSEQ multiplex PCR, and TCRdb kept only the in-frame ones, dropping some. This sample has 150,000 to 200,000 clones, with approximately 80% found just once. The sequencing input was PBMCs or T cells enriched from blood (not recorded which). The receptor source for this set is a man aged 50 to 60 who had recovered from COVID-19. CDR3s include the opening cysteine and the closing phenylalanine or tryptophan. Each record gives: D gene, clone size, V gene, J gene, CDR3 DNA, CDR3 protein. A D gene is named only where the DNA matches it firmly. Clone size, where shown, is once, few, many, or a class for clones that have expanded.

d_call: -; clone_size: -; v_call: TRBV15; j_call: TRBJ1-1; cdr3_nt: TGTGCCACCAGCAGGGACTCAGCGGGTGAAGCTTTCTTT; cdr3_aa: CATSRDSAGEAFF
d_call: -; clone_size: -; v_call: TRBV3-1/TRBV3-2; j_call: TRBJ1-5; cdr3_nt: TGTGCCAGCAGCCAAGCAGCCAGGGGCCAGCCCCAGCATTTT; cdr3_aa: CASSQAARGQPQHF
d_call: -; clone_size: -; v_call: TRBV2; j_call: TRBJ2-7; cdr3_nt: TGTGCCAGCAGTGAGGCCAGAACCTACGAGCAGTACTTC; cdr3_aa: CASSEARTYEQYF
d_call: -; clone_size: -; v_call: TRBV13; j_call: TRBJ2-3; cdr3_nt: TGTGCCAGCAGCAAGGGAGTTGGGGGCACAGATACGCAGTATTTT; cdr3_aa: CASSKGVGGTDTQYF
d_call: TRBD1; clone_size: -; v_call: TRBV2; j_call: TRBJ1-5; cdr3_nt: TGTGCCAGCAGTGAAGGGTTAGGGGGCCAGCCCCAGCATTTT; cdr3_aa: CASSEGLGGQPQHF
d_call: -; clone_size: -; v_call: TRBV18; j_call: TRBJ2-7; cdr3_nt: TGTGCCAGCTCACCACCGGTTCGGCAGGGGCGAATTGGGCTCGAGCAGTACTTC; cdr3_aa: CASSPPVRQGRIGLEQYF
d_call: TRBD2; clone_size: -; v_call: TRBV11-2; j_call: TRBJ2-3; cdr3_nt: TGTGCCAGCAGCTTGGGGCCGGGACTAGCGGGGGAAAGCACAGATACGCAGTATTTT; cdr3_aa: CASSLGPGLAGESTDTQYF
d_call: TRBD2; clone_size: -; v_call: TRBV27; j_call: TRBJ2-7; cdr3_nt: TGTGCCAGCAGTTCCCTAGCGGGGGGTCCTAGGGAGCAGTACTTC; cdr3_aa: CASSSLAGGPREQYF
d_call: -; clone_size: -; v_call: TRBV7-2; j_call: TRBJ1-4; cdr3_nt: TGTGCCAGCAGCTTAAGAAGTACTAATAATGAAAAACTGTTTTTT; cdr3_aa: CASSLRSTNNEKLFF
d_call: TRBD2; clone_size: -; v_call: TRBV19; j_call: TRBJ2-2; cdr3_nt: TGTGCCAGTACCAATAGGGGAAGCGGGACCGTCGGGGAGCTGTTTTTT; cdr3_aa: CASTNRGSGTVGELFF
d_call: -; clone_size: -; v_call: TRBV11-1; j_call: TRBJ1-6; cdr3_nt: TGTGCCAGCAGTTTGGGACTGTACAATTCACCCCTCCACTTT; cdr3_aa: CASSLGLYNSPLHF
d_call: TRBD2; clone_size: -; v_call: TRBV7-2; j_call: TRBJ2-2; cdr3_nt: TGTGCCAGCAGCTTAGGTAGCGGGGGGGCGAGCGTCGGGGAGCTGTTTTTT; cdr3_aa: CASSLGSGGASVGELFF
d_call: -; clone_size: -; v_call: TRBV18; j_call: TRBJ1-1; cdr3_nt: TGTGCCAGCTCACCAGGGAGAGCTTTGAACACTGAAGCTTTCTTT; cdr3_aa: CASSPGRALNTEAFF
d_call: -; clone_size: few; v_call: TRBV3-1/TRBV3-2; j_call: TRBJ2-6; cdr3_nt: TGTGCCAGCAGCCCGCCTGGGACTCACGTCTCTGGGGCCAACGTCCTGACTTTC; cdr3_aa: CASSPPGTHVSGANVLTF
d_call: -; clone_size: -; v_call: TRBV7-3; j_call: TRBJ1-1; cdr3_nt: TGTGCCAGCAGCTGGGACACGAACACTGAAGCTTTCTTT; cdr3_aa: CASSWDTNTEAFF
d_call: TRBD1; clone_size: few; v_call: TRBV5-1; j_call: TRBJ1-6; cdr3_nt: TGCGCCAGCAGCCCAACAGGGGGTAGAGACTCACCCCTCCACTTT; cdr3_aa: CASSPTGGRDSPLHF
d_call: TRBD1; clone_size: -; v_call: TRBV6-5; j_call: TRBJ1-5; cdr3_nt: TGTGCCAGCACTGGGACAGGGCACCAGCCCCAGCATTTT; cdr3_aa: CASTGTGHQPQHF
d_call: -; clone_size: -; v_call: TRBV29-1; j_call: TRBJ2-3; cdr3_nt: TGCAGCCCATCCTTGGCACGCACAGATACGCAGTATTTT; cdr3_aa: CSPSLARTDTQYF
d_call: -; clone_size: -; v_call: TRBV7-2; j_call: TRBJ2-1; cdr3_nt: TGTGCCAGCAGCTCCCGAGGGCCAGTCAATGAGCAGTTCTTC; cdr3_aa: CASSSRGPVNEQFF
d_call: -; clone_size: -; v_call: TRBV7-3; j_call: TRBJ1-3; cdr3_nt: TGTGCCAGCAGCTTACGGGGGGCGCAGGGAAACACCATATATTTT; cdr3_aa: CASSLRGAQGNTIYF
d_call: -; clone_size: few; v_call: TRBV4-1; j_call: TRBJ1-3; cdr3_nt: TGCGCCAGCAGCCAAGCCACCTTGACGGGTCTCGGAAACACCATATATTTT; cdr3_aa: CASSQATLTGLGNTIYF
d_call: TRBD2; clone_size: -; v_call: TRBV5-1; j_call: TRBJ2-3; cdr3_nt: TGCGCCAGTCTACTGGGACTAGTTAGCACAGATACGCAGTATTTT; cdr3_aa: CASLLGLVSTDTQYF
d_call: -; clone_size: -; v_call: TRBV24-1; j_call: TRBJ1-2; cdr3_nt: TGTGCCACCAGTGACACCGGGACAACCTATGGCTACACCTTC; cdr3_aa: CATSDTGTTYGYTF
d_call: TRBD2; clone_size: -; v_call: TRBV28; j_call: TRBJ2-3; cdr3_nt: TGTGCCAGCACTAAAAGAACTAGCGGGGGCCCAGGGCAGTATTTT; cdr3_aa: CASTKRTSGGPGQYF
d_call: -; clone_size: few; v_call: TRBV6-5; j_call: TRBJ2-2; cdr3_nt: TGTGCCAGCAGTTCCCAGAGGAGAAACACCGGGGAGCTGTTTTTT; cdr3_aa: CASSSQRRNTGELFF
d_call: -; clone_size: once; v_call: TRBV7-6; j_call: TRBJ1-2; cdr3_nt: TGTGCCAGCAGCCCGGGACAAAACTATGGCTACACCTTC; cdr3_aa: CASSPGQNYGYTF